This TCR beta chain appears in the sequencing data of a study of cytomegalovirus exposure and HLA in healthy donors. Study-wide results and limits: Reportedly, cytomegalovirus status was diagnosed with high sensitivity and specificity. According to a later analysis, most TCR beta chains associated with CMV appeared HLA-restricted.

Use of 60 Vbeta and 13 Jbeta primers characterized the PCR. Profiling relied on immunoSEQ multiplex PCR, and the TCRdb table lists in-frame clones only, not all of them. The sample yields about 110,000 clones, less than 85% seen once. Of note for this clone: Antigen: not known.

This CDR3 contains 18 residues. Per germline, CDR1 MDHEN and CDR2 SYDVKM. J gave up 8 bases and V 3 bases, and 15 bases lay outside the gene matches. The chain couples TRBV28 to TRBJ2-2, with 10 bases identical to TRBD1. The sequenced material came from PBMCs. The sequence came from a man aged 30-40 years in good health and CMV-seropositive. The CDR3 protein is CASSFYTSGTGDAGELFF. CDR3 bases: TGTGCCAGCAGTTTTTATACATCCGGGACAGGGGACGCTGGGGAGCTGTTTTTT. The whole variable domain, filled in from reference TRBV28 and TRBJ2-2, reads DVKVTQSSRYLVKRTGEKVFLECVQDMDHENMFWYRQDPGLGLRLIYFSYDVKMKEKGDIPEGYSVSREKKERFSLILESASTNQTSMYLCASSFYTSGTGDAGELFFGEGSRLTVL.